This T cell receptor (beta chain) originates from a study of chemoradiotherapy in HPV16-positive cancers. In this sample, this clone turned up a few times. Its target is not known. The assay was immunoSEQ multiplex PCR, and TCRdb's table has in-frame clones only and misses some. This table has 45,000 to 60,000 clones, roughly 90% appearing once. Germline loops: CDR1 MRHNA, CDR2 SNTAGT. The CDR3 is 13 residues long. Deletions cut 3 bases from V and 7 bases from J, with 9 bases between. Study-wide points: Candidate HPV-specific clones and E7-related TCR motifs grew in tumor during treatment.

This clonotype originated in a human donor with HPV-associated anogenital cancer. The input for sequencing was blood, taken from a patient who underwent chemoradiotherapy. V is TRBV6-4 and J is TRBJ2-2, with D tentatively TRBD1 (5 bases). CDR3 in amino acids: CASSERGYGELFF. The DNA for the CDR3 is TGTGCCAGCAGTGAAAGGGGATACGGGGAGCTGTTTTTT.